This T cell receptor beta chain was profiled in a study of identical twins. Via MiXCR, TCRdb re-called the 5' RACE reads, giving one row per CDR3 protein. The sample has fewer than 550,000 distinct CDR3 sequences, nearly 15% seen once. The germline gives CDR1 MDHEN, CDR2 SYDVKM. V dropped 10 bases and J dropped 10 bases, with 13 bases sitting between them. The CDR3 is made up of 10 amino acids. A further study also used this sample, focusing on yellow fever vaccine responses in identical twins.

Sequences were obtained from CD4+ T cells sorted from blood. This TCR derives from a woman aged 18 to 35 in good health. The chain links TRBV28 to TRBJ1-1, with a possible D match to TRBD1 (5 bases). CDR3 region: CATRARGAFF. The CDR3 DNA reads TGTGCCACCAGGGCCCGGGGAGCTTTCTTT.